This entry lists 8 T cell receptor beta chains sequenced from one sample in a study of neurological immune-mediated disorders. TCRdb reprocessed the 5' RACE reads with MiXCR, giving one entry per CDR3 protein. The sample includes approximately 100,000 distinct CDR3 sequences, less than 14% of them seen just once. Time point described: longitudinal time-point 3. The material sequenced was PBMCs. The receptors here all came from a female donor with HTLV-1-associated myelopathy (HAM/TSP).

The chain has TRBV5-1 and TRBJ2-5, with 7 bases lining up with TRBD1. The CDR3 has 14 amino acids. The germline gives CDR1 SGHRS, CDR2 YFSETQ. Germline trimming cut 4 bases from V and 5 bases from J; bases unmatched to any gene: 8. CDR3 DNA: TGCGCCAGCAGCACCGGACAGGTTAGGGAGACCCAGTACTTC. Amino acid sequence: CASSTGQVRETQYF. The entire variable domain, with the rest obtained from reference TRBV5-1 and TRBJ2-5, is as follows: KAGVTQTPRYLIKTRGQQVTLSCSPISGHRSVSWYQQTPGQGLQFLFEYFSETQRNKGNFPGRFSGRQFSNSRSEMNVSTLELGDSALYLCASSTGQVRETQYFGPGTRLLVL.

This clonotype was picked up many times. This chain links TRBV20-1 with TRBJ2-1, with TRBD2 matching over 9 bases. Germline-derived CDR1 and CDR2 are DFQATT and SNEGSKA (reference sequence). This CDR3 has 15 amino acids. V was clipped by 4 bases and J by 7 bases; unmatched bases: 11. CDR3 bases: TGCAGTGCTATGAGGCTAGCGGGGTCCGGAAATGAGCAGTTCTTC. Residues: CSAMRLAGSGNEQFF.

This clonotype is medium-sized. This sequence joins TRBV5-1 and TRBJ2-3, with D unclear. The V gene's germline CDR1 is SGHRS and CDR2 YFSETQ. The CDR3 spans 13 residues. V lost 0 bases to trimming and J lost 1 base, with 3 bases between them. CDR3 in DNA: TGCGCCAGCAGCTTGGCTGGCACAGATACGCAGTATTTT. Translating it yields CASSLAGTDTQYF.

This clonotype was detected ten times or more. The chain has TRBV12-3 or TRBV12-4 and TRBJ1-4, with D unresolved. This CDR3 has 15 residues. Trimming cost V 7 bases and J 0 bases, with 12 bases left between them. Here the CDR3 reads CASTLSHATNEKLFF. The CDR3 nucleotides are TGTGCCAGCACCCTTTCTCATGCAACTAATGAAAAACTGTTTTTT.

As to this clonotype: This may stem from a read error, because a much larger clone lies one nucleotide away. V gene TRBV10-3 combines with J gene TRBJ1-3; D may be TRBD1 (5 bases). V lost 6 bases to trimming and J lost 5 bases, with 11 bases between them. CDR1 is ENHRY and CDR2 is SYGVKD in the germline V gene. The CDR3 is 13 amino acids. DNA for the CDR3: TGTGCCATCAGGGGGACGTCTAGAAACACCATATATTTT. Translated, it gives CAIRGTSRNTIYF.

This clonotype was recorded many times. The CDR3 sequence is CSASTGGDQPQHF. CDR3 sequence (DNA): TGCAGTGCCTCCACAGGGGGCGATCAGCCCCAGCATTTT. This rearrangement joins TRBV20-1 to TRBJ1-5; TRBD1 agrees at 9 bases. Looked up from germline, CDR1 is DFQATT and CDR2 is SNEGSKA (reference sequence). V lost 6 bases and J lost 5; bases outside the gene matches: 5. This CDR3 has 13 residues.

The sample holds a few counts of this clonotype. This chain connects TRBV5-1 to TRBJ2-2; TRBD1 aligns across 9 bases. The CDR3 length is 18 residues. The J segment lost 4 bases and the V segment lost 0 bases, leaving 10 bases of the junction unmatched. CDR1 and CDR2 from the germline V gene are SGHRS and YFSETQ. In DNA form, the CDR3 reads TGCGCCAGCAGCTTGGCCGGCCTGGGACAGGGTGGCACCGGGGAGCTGTTTTTT. As protein: CASSLAGLGQGGTGELFF.

On this clonotype: This may be a read error, as it is one base from a much larger clone. This chain connects TRBV20-1 to TRBJ2-2, with TRBD1 matching 7 bases. CDR1 and CDR2 from the germline V gene are DFQATT and SNEGSKA (reference sequence). This CDR3 is 14 amino acids long. As DNA, the CDR3 is TGCAGTGCTAACAGGGGCGCGAACACCAGGGAGCTGTTTTTT. Its protein product is CSANRGANTRELFF.